The 21 T cell receptor beta chains below were found in one sample sequenced in a study of shared clonotypes between healthy human individuals. Naivety among CD8 cells was defined by CD45RO negativity and positive CCR7 selection, thereby excluding terminally differentiated effector memory CD45RA+ cells. The protocol was immunoSEQ multiplex PCR, while the TCRdb copy is restricted to in-frame clones and leaves out a portion. The data contain some 2 million clones, about 95% of them seen just once; the ten biggest clones take up less than 1.5%. Sequencing input: naive CD8+ T cells sorted from blood. These receptors all come from a young man in good health.

The chain joins TRBV28 to TRBJ1-6, with D perhaps TRBD1 (5 bases). The CDR3 covers 15 residues. Trimming left V 6 bases short and J 7 bases short, with 16 bases between. Germline V CDR1 and CDR2: MDHEN, SYDVKM. The CDR3 nucleotides are TGTGCCAGCAGCGACTTCAGGGAGGGGAATTCACCCCTCCACTTT. Residues: CASSDFREGNSPLHF.

The chain is built from TRBV19 and TRBJ1-4; maybe TRBD1 (5 bases). Germline V gene data show CDR1 as LNHDA and CDR2 as SQIVND (reference sequence). The CDR3 is 14 residues long. V lost 7 bases and J lost 8, with 17 bases in between. The CDR3 spells CASTQGGGGEKLFF. The CDR3, as DNA: TGTGCCAGTACCCAGGGTGGAGGTGGAGAAAAACTGTTTTTT.

V is TRBV27 and J is TRBJ1-3; D perhaps matches TRBD1 (5 bases). CDR3 size: 16 residues. V gave up 5 bases and J gave up 4 bases, with 18 bases separating them. CDR1 and CDR2 (germline): MNHEY, SMNVEV (reference sequence). DNA for the CDR3: TGTGCCAGCAGTCCGCCCCGGGCAGGGTCGGGAAACACCATATATTTT. This codes for CASSPPRAGSGNTIYF.

This clone has a single count. The chain couples TRBV30 to TRBJ1-2; 8 positions match TRBD1. V lost 0 bases to trimming and J lost 8 bases; unmatched junction nucleotides: 8. The CDR3 is made up of 14 amino acids. The germline V gene encodes CDR1 GTSNPN and CDR2 SVGIG (reference sequence). CDR3 bases: TGTGCCTGGAGTGTACAGGCAGGGGGCGACGGCTACACCTTC. As protein: CAWSVQAGGDGYTF.

This clone was counted once. V gene TRBV25-1 combines with J gene TRBJ1-2; unclear D gene. Germline V gene data show CDR1 as MGHDK and CDR2 as SYGVNS. Trimming cost V 1 base and J 4 bases, with 10 bases left between them. This CDR3 comprises 14 residues. For the CDR3, the DNA is TGTGCCAGCAGTGAATTATCAGATATCTATGGCTACACCTTC. It encodes CASSELSDIYGYTF.

The rearrangement joins TRBV5-1 to TRBJ2-7; 7 nucleotides match TRBD1. CDR1 and CDR2 from the germline V gene are SGHRS and YFSETQ. The ends lost 0 bases at V and 6 bases at J; junction bases unmatched: 3. This CDR3 contains 13 residues. The CDR3: CASSLVQGFEQYF. The CDR3 DNA reads TGCGCCAGCAGCTTGGTACAGGGGTTCGAGCAGTACTTC.

This chain links TRBV7-9 with TRBJ2-7; D gene unclear. Germline V gene lookup returns CDR1 SEHNR and CDR2 FQNEAQ (reference sequence). CDR3 length equals 13 residues. Trimming cost V 5 bases and J 5 bases, with 13 bases left between them. The CDR3 loop reads CASSPSQINEQYF. The CDR3 coding sequence is TGTGCCAGCAGCCCCTCCCAAATAAACGAGCAGTACTTC.

About this clone: Additional DNA sequences in this sample encode the identical CDR3. This sequence joins TRBV27 and TRBJ2-2; D gene unclear. CDR1 and CDR2 from the germline V gene are MNHEY and SMNVEV (reference sequence). The ends were cut back, 3 bases at V and 5 bases at J, with 7 bases in the middle. This CDR3 contains 13 residues. CDR3 in DNA: TGTGCCAGCAGTTTGGGTGGGACCGGGGAGCTGTTTTTT. Protein: CASSLGGTGELFF.

CDR3: CASSLRAGAGELFF. DNA for the CDR3: TGTGCCAGCAGTTTACGTGCGGGAGCCGGGGAGCTGTTTTTT. The chain combines TRBV27 with TRBJ2-2, with 7 bases that match TRBD2. Trimming took 2 bases from V and 6 from J; bases not matched to a gene: 3. Germline-derived CDR1 and CDR2 are MNHEY and SMNVEV (reference sequence). There are 14 residues in the CDR3.

The rearrangement links TRBV27 to TRBJ2-1, with 10 positions matching TRBD1. Trimming removed 5 bases from V and 8 bases from J; junction bases left unmatched: 15. CDR1 and CDR2 from the germline V gene are MNHEY and SMNVEV (reference sequence). The CDR3 is made up of 17 amino acids. This chain's CDR3 is CASSPYEPGQGTDEQFF. The DNA for the CDR3 is TGTGCCAGCAGTCCCTACGAACCGGGACAGGGGACGGATGAGCAGTTCTTC.

The chain uses TRBV6-5 and TRBJ2-6; D perhaps matches TRBD1 (6 bases). This CDR3 comprises 15 residues. Germline V CDR1 and CDR2: MNHEY, SVGAGI. Trimming removed 4 bases from V and 0 bases from J, with 7 bases in between. In DNA, the CDR3 is TGTGCCAGCAGTTCACAGGGCTCTGGGGCCAACGTCCTGACTTTC. Its protein product is CASSSQGSGANVLTF.

The CDR3 DNA sequence: TGCGCCAGTGACCCTGGGGGAGGACAGGGGACTGAAGCTTTCTTT. This translates into CASDPGGGQGTEAFF. V usage is TRBV10-2 and J usage is TRBJ1-1; the match to TRBD1 covers 9 bases. The CDR3 runs to 15 residues. The trim removed 9 bases at V and 5 bases at J, leaving 13 bases unmatched. Per germline, CDR1 WSHSY and CDR2 SAAADI.

V and J are TRBV25-1 and TRBJ1-5; D not certain. Trimming removed 7 bases at V and 1 base at J, with 11 bases between. This CDR3 comprises 14 residues. Germline CDR1 and CDR2: MGHDK and SYGVNS. CDR3 nucleotides: TGTGCCAGCACCCCCGAAGGAAGCAATCAGCCCCAGCATTTT. The encoded protein is CASTPEGSNQPQHF.

The rearrangement links TRBV11-2 to TRBJ2-7; D not resolved. CDR1 is SGHAT, CDR2 FQNNGV, per germline. Trimming pared 4 bases from V and 2 bases from J, leaving 15 bases between. CDR3 length equals 15 residues. The CDR3 sequence: CASSSLLGGAYEQYF. CDR3 nucleotides: TGTGCCAGCAGCTCTCTCCTGGGCGGAGCCTACGAGCAGTACTTC.

This clone was detected a few times. The genes are TRBV4-3 and TRBJ1-6; 7 bases line up with TRBD1. Trimming took 0 bases from V and 4 from J; bases not matched to a gene: 12. This CDR3 spans 19 amino acids. Germline lookup yields CDR1 LGHNA and CDR2 YSLEER. The DNA for the CDR3 is TGCGCCAGCAGCCAAGATCTTAGTGGAGGGGGCCTTTATAATTCACCCCTCCACTTT. It yields the protein CASSQDLSGGGLYNSPLHF.

The chain recombines TRBV25-1 with TRBJ2-5; the D gene is possibly TRBD2 (6 bases). The V gene's germline CDR1 is MGHDK and CDR2 SYGVNS. The CDR3 is 14 amino acids. The ends were cut back, 9 bases at V and 5 bases at J, with 19 bases in the middle. The CDR3 sequence is CASGGAGRWETQYF. Written as DNA, the CDR3 is TGTGCCAGTGGGGGAGCGGGTAGGTGGGAGACCCAGTACTTC. Complete variable domain (other parts from reference TRBV25-1 and TRBJ2-5): EADIYQTPRYLVIGTGKKITLECSQTMGHDKMYWYQQDPGMELHLIHYSYGVNSTEKGDLSSESTVSRIRTEHFPLTLESARPSHTSQYLCASGGAGRWETQYFGPGTRLLVL.

The genes are TRBV18 and TRBJ1-1; D remains ambiguous. The CDR3 length is 14 residues. Germline-derived CDR1 and CDR2 are KGHSH and LQKENI. V lost 2 bases, J lost 0 bases, and 7 bases lay in between. The DNA of the CDR3 is TGTGCCAGCTCACCAACAGACATGAACACTGAAGCTTTCTTT. This codes for CASSPTDMNTEAFF.

The chain combines TRBV5-5 with TRBJ1-2; no reliable D call. Germline loops: CDR1 SGHKS, CDR2 YYEKEE (reference sequence). This CDR3 is 15 amino acids long. The V end was cut by 1 base, the J end by 7 bases, with 17 bases between. CDR3 in DNA: TGTGCCAGCAGCTTGTCTAGTCCCGACCCCGGTGGCTACACCTTC. Translation: CASSLSSPDPGGYTF.

The rearrangement joins TRBV5-1 to TRBJ2-4; 9 bases agree with TRBD1. The CDR3 sequence is 17 residues long. J gave up 3 bases and V 3 bases, and 10 bases lay outside the gene matches. Germline V lookup: CDR1 SGHRS, CDR2 YFSETQ. The CDR3 spells CASSSGTGLKDKNIQYF. The CDR3 DNA is TGCGCCAGCAGCTCCGGGACAGGGCTAAAGGACAAAAACATTCAGTACTTC.

The chain has TRBV15 and TRBJ2-1; weak D call: TRBD1 (5 bases). The V end lost 1 base, the J end lost 6 bases, and 16 bases lay between the germline ends. The CDR3 is 16 residues long. Germline V CDR1 and CDR2: LNHNV, YYDKDF (reference sequence). CDR3 in amino acids: CATSRVREGVGNEQFF. As DNA, the CDR3 is TGTGCCACCAGCAGAGTAAGGGAAGGGGTAGGCAATGAGCAGTTCTTC.

This clone was found once. The chain joins TRBV6-5 to TRBJ2-5; D gene ambiguous. Trimming stripped 10 bases from V and 5 bases from J, with 11 bases between. The germline V gene has CDR1 MNHEY and CDR2 SVGAGI. This CDR3 has 11 amino acids. The DNA for the CDR3 is TGTGCCACCGGATCGAGGGAGACCCAGTACTTC. The encoded protein is CATGSRETQYF.